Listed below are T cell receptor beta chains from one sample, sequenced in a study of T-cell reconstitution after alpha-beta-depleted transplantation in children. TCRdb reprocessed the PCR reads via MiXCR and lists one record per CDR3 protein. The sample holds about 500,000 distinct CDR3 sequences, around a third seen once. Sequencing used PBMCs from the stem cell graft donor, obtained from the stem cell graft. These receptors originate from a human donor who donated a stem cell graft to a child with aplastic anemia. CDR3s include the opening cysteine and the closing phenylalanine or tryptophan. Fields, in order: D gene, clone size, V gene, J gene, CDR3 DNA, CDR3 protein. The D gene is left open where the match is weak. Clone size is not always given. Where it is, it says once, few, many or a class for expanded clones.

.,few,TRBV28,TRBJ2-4,TGTGCCAGCAGTTACCGCGTGGGCATTCAGTACTTC,CASSYRVGIQYF
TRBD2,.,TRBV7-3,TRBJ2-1,TGTGCCAGCAGGAAGACTAGCGGGAGGGATGAGCAGTTCTTC,CASRKTSGRDEQFF
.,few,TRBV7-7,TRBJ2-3,TGTGCCAGCAGCCCACAGGGCCAGCAAACAGATACGCAGTATTTT,CASSPQGQQTDTQYF
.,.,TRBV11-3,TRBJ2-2,TGTGCCAGCAAGCAGGAGGGACAGCTCAACACCGGGGAGCTGTTTTTT,CASKQEGQLNTGELFF
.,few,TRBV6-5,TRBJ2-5,TGTGCCAGCAGTTATATCACTAGCCGACAAGAGACCCAGTACTTC,CASSYITSRQETQYF
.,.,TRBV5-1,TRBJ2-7,TGCGCCAGCAGCTTGGCAGGCAGGGGAGACGAGCAGTACTTC,CASSLAGRGDEQYF
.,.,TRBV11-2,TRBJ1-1,TGTGCCAGCAGCTTAGATCCGGGGGCGTACACTGAAGCTTTCTTT,CASSLDPGAYTEAFF
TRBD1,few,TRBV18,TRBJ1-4,TGTGCCAGCTCACCGGCAAGGGACAGACCAAATGAAAAACTGTTTTTT,CASSPARDRPNEKLFF
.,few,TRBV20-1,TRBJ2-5,TGCAGTGCTAGACCGACTAGGGTCCTAGGGGAGACCCAGTACTTC,CSARPTRVLGETQYF
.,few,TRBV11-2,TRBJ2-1,TGTGCCAGCAGCTTAGAGACCCCCTACAATGAGCAGTTCTTC,CASSLETPYNEQFF
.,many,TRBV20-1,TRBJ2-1,TGCAGTGCTAGAGATTCTAGCAGCGAGGCCTCCTACAATGAGCAGTTCTTC,CSARDSSSEASYNEQFF
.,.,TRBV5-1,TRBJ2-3,TGCGCCAGCAGCCAGGGTGGCTTTCCTAGCACAGATACGCAGTATTTT,CASSQGGFPSTDTQYF
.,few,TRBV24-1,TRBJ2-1,TGTGCCACCAGTGACCTCGAGAGGGAGAGCTCCTACAATGAGCAGTTCTTC,CATSDLERESSYNEQFF
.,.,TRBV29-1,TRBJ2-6,TGCAGCTCCATATCTGGGGCCAACGTCCTGACTTTC,CSSISGANVLTF
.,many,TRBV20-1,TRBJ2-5,TGCAGTGCTAGACCCGGGGGCGCCGGGTTGGAGACCCAGTACTTC,CSARPGGAGLETQYF
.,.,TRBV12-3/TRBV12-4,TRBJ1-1,TGTGCCAGCACCTGGGGGGTTGGCACTGAAGCTTTCTTT,CASTWGVGTEAFF
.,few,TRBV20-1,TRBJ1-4,TGCAGTGCTAGAGATCTCCCCTCTGCAACTAATGAAAAACTGTTTTTT,CSARDLPSATNEKLFF
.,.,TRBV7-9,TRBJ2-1,TGTGCCACGCTAGACGGGGTCTACAATGAGCAGTTCTTC,CATLDGVYNEQFF
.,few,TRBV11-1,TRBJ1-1,TGTGCCAGCAGCTTAGCTGTTCAGGGGCGGACTGAAGCTTTCTTT,CASSLAVQGRTEAFF
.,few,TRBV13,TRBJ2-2,TGTGCCAGCAGCTGGAGGGGGCGGACGAACACCGGGGAGCTGTTTTTT,CASSWRGRTNTGELFF
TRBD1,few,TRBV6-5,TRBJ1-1,TGTGCCAGCAGTTCGGAATTGACAGGGGGGACTGAAGCTTTCTTT,CASSSELTGGTEAFF
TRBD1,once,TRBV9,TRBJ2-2,TGTGCCAGCTCGGGGACAGGGGGTCCGAAGGACACCGGGGAGCTGTTTTTT,CASSGTGGPKDTGELFF
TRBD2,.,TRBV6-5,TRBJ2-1,TGTGCCAGCAGTTCGTCCGGGACTAGCGGGATTAATGAGCAGTTCTTC,CASSSSGTSGINEQFF
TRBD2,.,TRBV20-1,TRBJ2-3,TGCAGTGCTTACGCTAGCGGGAGGAACACAGATACGCAGTATTTT,CSAYASGRNTDTQYF
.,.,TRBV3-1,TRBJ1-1,TGTGCCAGCAGCCAAGTCGGGGCATTTCATCAGGGCACTGAAGCTTTCTTT,CASSQVGAFHQGTEAFF
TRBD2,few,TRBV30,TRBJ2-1,TGTGCCTGGATAAGGGGGACTAGCGGGCCGAGGGAGCAGTTCTTC,CAWIRGTSGPREQFF
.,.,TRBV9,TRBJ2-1,TGTGCCAGCAGCGTAGTCCCAAACGGGTACAATGAGCAGTTCTTC,CASSVVPNGYNEQFF
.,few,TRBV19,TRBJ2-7,TGTGCCAGTAGTCTCCCCGGACTGTCCTCCTACGAGCAGTACTTC,CASSLPGLSSYEQYF
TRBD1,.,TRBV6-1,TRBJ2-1,TGTGCCAGCAGGCCGGGACAGCCCACGAATGAGCAGTTCTTC,CASRPGQPTNEQFF
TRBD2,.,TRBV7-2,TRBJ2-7,TGTGCCAGCAGCTCTAGCGGACCCTCCTACGAGCAGTACTTC,CASSSSGPSYEQYF
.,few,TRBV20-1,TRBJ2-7,TGCAGTGCTAGAGATTACTACGAGCAGTACTTC,CSARDYYEQYF
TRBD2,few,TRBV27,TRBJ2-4,TGTGCCAGCAGCCTAATGCCTTGGACTAGCGGGAGGGCAATAGCCAAAAACATTCAGTACTTC,CASSLMPWTSGRAIAKNIQYF
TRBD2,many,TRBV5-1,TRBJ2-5,TGCGCCAGCAGCTTAAGACTAGCGGGAGTAGAGACCCAGTACTTC,CASSLRLAGVETQYF
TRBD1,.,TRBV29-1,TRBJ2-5,TGCAGCGCCGACAGGGAGAGCTTGGGGGAGACCCAGTACTTC,CSADRESLGETQYF
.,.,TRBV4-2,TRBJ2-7,TGTGCCAGCGGAAACTGGATCTCCTACGAGCAGTACTTC,CASGNWISYEQYF
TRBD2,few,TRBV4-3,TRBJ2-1,TGCGCCAGCAGCCAAGATCGTCGCAGCGGGGGCTCCTACAATGAGCAGTTCTTC,CASSQDRRSGGSYNEQFF
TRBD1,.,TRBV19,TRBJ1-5,TGTGCCAGTAGTATACGGGACAGGGCGGGCAATCAGCCCCAGCATTTT,CASSIRDRAGNQPQHF
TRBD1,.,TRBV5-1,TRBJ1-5,TGCGCCAGCAGCCCCTCTGGGGACAGCAATCAACCCCAGCATTTT,CASSPSGDSNQPQHF
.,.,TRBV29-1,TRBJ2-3,TGCAGCGTTGAAGGGGGGGACCTAAATACGCAGTATTTT,CSVEGGDLNTQYF
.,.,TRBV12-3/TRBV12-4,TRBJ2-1,TGTGCCAGCAGCGCCGGGATGTCCTACAATGAGCAGTTCTTC,CASSAGMSYNEQFF
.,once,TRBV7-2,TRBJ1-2,TGTGCCAGCAGCACGCCCCCGGCTGGCTACACCTTC,CASSTPPAGYTF
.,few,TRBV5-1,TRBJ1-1,TGCGCCAGCAGCTTGGCATCCGGGATGAACACTGAAGCTTTCTTT,CASSLASGMNTEAFF